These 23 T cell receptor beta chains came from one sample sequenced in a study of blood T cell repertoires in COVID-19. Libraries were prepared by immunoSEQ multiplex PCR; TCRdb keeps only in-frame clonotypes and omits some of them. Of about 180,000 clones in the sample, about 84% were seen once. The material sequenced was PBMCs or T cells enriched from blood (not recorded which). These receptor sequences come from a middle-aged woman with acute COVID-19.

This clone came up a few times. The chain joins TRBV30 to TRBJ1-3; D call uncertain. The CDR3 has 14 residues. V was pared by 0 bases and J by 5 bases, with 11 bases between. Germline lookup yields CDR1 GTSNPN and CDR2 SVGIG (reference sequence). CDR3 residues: CAWSVMGSRNTIYF. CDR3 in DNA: TGTGCCTGGAGTGTAATGGGGAGTAGAAACACCATATATTTT.

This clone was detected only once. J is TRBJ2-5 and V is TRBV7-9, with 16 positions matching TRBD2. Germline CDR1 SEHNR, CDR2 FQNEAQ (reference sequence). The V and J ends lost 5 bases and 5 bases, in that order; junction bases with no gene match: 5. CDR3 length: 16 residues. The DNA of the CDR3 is TGTGCCAGCAGCGGGGGGACTAGCGGGAGGGATGAGACCCAGTACTTC. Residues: CASSGGTSGRDETQYF.

The CDR3 nucleotides are TGCGCCAGCAGCCAAGTGGGGACAGCCAATGAGCAGTTCTTC. It specifies CASSQVGTANEQFF. The chain recombines TRBV4-1 with TRBJ2-1; 7 positions match TRBD1. V trimming: 1 base; J trimming: 6 bases; junction bases outside the gene matches: 3. This CDR3 has 14 amino acids. CDR1 MGHRA and CDR2 YSYEKL come from the germline V gene.

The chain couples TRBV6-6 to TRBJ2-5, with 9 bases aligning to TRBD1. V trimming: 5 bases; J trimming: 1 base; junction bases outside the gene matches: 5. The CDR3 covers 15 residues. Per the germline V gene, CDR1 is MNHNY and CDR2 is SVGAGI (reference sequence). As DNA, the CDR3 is TGTGCCAGCAGTAATACAGGGGGCATCCAAGAGACCCAGTACTTC. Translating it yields CASSNTGGIQETQYF.

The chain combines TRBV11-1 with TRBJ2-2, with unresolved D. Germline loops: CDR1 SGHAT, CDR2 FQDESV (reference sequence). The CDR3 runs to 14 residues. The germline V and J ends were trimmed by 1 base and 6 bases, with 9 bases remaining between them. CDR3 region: CASSLESTPGELFF. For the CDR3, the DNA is TGTGCCAGCAGCTTAGAATCTACCCCCGGGGAGCTGTTTTTT. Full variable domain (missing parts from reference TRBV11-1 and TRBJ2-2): EAEVAQSPRYKITEKSQAVAFWCDPISGHATLYWYRQILGQGPELLVQFQDESVVDDSQLPKDRFSAERLKGVDSTLKIQPAELGDSAMYLCASSLESTPGELFFGEGSRLTVL.

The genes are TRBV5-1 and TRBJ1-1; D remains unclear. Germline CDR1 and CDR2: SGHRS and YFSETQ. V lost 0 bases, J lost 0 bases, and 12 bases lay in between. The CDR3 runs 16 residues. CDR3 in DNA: TGCGCCAGCAGCTTGGGTTGGCAGAACATGAACACTGAAGCTTTCTTT. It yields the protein CASSLGWQNMNTEAFF.

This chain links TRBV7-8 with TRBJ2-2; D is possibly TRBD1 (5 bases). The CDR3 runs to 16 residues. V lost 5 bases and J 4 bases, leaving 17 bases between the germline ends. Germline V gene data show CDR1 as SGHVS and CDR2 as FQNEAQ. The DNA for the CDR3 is TGTGCCAGCAGCCTTCGACAGTTTGCGACCACCGGGGAGCTGTTTTTT. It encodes CASSLRQFATTGELFF. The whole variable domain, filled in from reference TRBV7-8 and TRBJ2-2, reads GAGVSQSPRYKVAKRGQDVALRCDPISGHVSLFWYQQALGQGPEFLTYFQNEAQLDKSGLPSDRFFAERPEGSVSTLKIQRTQQEDSAVYLCASSLRQFATTGELFFGEGSRLTVL.

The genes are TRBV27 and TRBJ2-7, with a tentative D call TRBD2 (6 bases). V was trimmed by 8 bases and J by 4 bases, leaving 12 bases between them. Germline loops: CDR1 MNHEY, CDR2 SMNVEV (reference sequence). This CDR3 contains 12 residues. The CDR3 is CASRDSQYEQYF. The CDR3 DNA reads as TGTGCCAGCCGGGACTCTCAGTACGAGCAGTACTTC.

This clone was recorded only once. The CDR3 sequence is CASSEGLAGGPLDTQYF. CDR3 bases: TGTGCCAGCAGCGAGGGACTAGCGGGAGGCCCCTTGGATACGCAGTATTTT. The chain combines TRBV7-9 with TRBJ2-3, with 15 positions matching TRBD2. The CDR3 is made up of 17 amino acids. V lost 5 bases and J lost 6; bases outside the gene matches: 9. The V gene's germline CDR1 is SEHNR and CDR2 FQNEAQ (reference sequence).

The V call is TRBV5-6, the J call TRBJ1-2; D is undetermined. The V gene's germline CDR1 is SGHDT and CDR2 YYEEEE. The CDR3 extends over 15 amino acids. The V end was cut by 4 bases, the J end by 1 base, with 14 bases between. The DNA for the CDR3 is TGTGCCAGCAGCCTCGTCGGGAGAATTAACTATGGCTACACCTTC. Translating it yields CASSLVGRINYGYTF. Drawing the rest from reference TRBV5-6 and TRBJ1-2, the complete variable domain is DAGVTQSPTHLIKTRGQQVTLRCSPKSGHDTVSWYQQALGQGPQFIFQYYEEEERQRGNFPDRFSGHQFPNYSSELNVNALLLGDSALYLCASSLVGRINYGYTFGSGTRLTVV.

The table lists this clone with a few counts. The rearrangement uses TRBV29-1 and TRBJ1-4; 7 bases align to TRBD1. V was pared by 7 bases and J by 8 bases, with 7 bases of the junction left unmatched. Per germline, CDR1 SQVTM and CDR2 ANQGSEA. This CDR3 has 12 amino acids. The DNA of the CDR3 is TGCAGCGCGCTGACAGGGCTGGAAAAACTGTTTTTT. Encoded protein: CSALTGLEKLFF. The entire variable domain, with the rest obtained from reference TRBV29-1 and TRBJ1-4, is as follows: SAVISQKPSRDICQRGTSLTIQCQVDSQVTMMFWYRQQPGQSLTLIATANQGSEATYESGFVIDKFPISRPNLTFSTLTVSNMSPEDSSIYLCSALTGLEKLFFGSGTQLSVL.

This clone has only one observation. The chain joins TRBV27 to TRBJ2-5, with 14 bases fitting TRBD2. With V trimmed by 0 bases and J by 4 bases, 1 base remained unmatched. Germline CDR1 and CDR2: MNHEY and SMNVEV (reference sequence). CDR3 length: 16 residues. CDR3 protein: CASSLSTSGRGETQYF. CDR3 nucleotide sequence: TGTGCCAGCAGTTTATCGACTAGCGGGAGGGGAGAGACCCAGTACTTC.

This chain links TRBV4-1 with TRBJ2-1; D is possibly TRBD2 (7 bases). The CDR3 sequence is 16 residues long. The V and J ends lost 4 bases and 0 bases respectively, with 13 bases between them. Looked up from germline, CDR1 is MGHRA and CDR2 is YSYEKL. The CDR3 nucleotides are TGCGCCAGCAGCCTGGGGGGCGGGAGCTCCTACAATGAGCAGTTCTTC. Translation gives CASSLGGGSSYNEQFF.

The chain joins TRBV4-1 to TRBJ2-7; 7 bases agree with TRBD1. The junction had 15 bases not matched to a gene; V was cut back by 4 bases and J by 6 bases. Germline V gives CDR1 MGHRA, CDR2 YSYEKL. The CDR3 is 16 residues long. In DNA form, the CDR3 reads TGCGCCAGCAGCCCTACGGACAGGCCTCCCTGGGGCGAGCAGTACTTC. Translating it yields CASSPTDRPPWGEQYF.

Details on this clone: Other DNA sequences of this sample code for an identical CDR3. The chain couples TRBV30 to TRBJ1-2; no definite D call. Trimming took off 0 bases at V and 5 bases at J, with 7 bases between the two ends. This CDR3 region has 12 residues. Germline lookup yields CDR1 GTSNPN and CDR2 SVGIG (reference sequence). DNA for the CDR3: TGTGCCTGGAGTGTTCGAGGGTATGGCTACACCTTC. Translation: CAWSVRGYGYTF. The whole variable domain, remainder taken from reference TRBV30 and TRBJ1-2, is SQTIHQWPATLVQPVGSPLSLECTVEGTSNPNLYWYRQAAGRGLQLLFYSVGIGQISSEVPQNLSASRPQDRQFILSSKKLLLSDSGFYLCAWSVRGYGYTFGSGTRLTVV.

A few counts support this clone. This CDR3 reads CASNPGPSGSWFF. Here the CDR3 DNA reads TGTGCCAGTAACCCAGGGCCTAGCGGGAGTTGGTTCTTC. The chain has TRBV19 and TRBJ2-1, with 10 positions matching TRBD2. The germline gives CDR1 LNHDA, CDR2 SQIVND (reference sequence). This CDR3 has 13 amino acids. With 7 bases clipped from V and 15 bases from J, the junction kept 12 bases outside the gene matches.

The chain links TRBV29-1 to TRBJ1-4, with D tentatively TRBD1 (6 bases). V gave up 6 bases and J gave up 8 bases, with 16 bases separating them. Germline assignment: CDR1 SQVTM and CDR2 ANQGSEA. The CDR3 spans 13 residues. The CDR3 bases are TGCAGCGTGGGGGGGCTTAGAGAAGAAAAACTGTTTTTT. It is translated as CSVGGLREEKLFF.

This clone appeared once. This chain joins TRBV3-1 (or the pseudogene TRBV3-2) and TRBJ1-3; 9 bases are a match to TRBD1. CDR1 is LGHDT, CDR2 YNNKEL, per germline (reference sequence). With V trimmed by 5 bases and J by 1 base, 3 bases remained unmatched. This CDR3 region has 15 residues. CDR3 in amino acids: CASSGDRASGNTIYF. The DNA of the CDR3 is TGTGCCAGCAGCGGGGACAGGGCTTCTGGAAACACCATATATTTT.

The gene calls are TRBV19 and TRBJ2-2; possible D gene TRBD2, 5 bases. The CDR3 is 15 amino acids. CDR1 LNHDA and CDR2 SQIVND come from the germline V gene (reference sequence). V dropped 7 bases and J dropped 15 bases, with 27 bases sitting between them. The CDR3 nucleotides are TGTGCCAGTATGTCACTTCAAAACGACGGGGATTTGGTGTTTTTT. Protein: CASMSLQNDGDLVFF.

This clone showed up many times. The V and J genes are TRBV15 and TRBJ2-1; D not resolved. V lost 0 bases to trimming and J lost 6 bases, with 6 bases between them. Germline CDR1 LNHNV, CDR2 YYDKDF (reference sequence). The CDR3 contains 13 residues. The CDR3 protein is CATSRDPGNEQFF. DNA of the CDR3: TGTGCCACCAGCAGAGATCCCGGCAATGAGCAGTTCTTC. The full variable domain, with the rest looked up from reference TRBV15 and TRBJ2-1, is DAMVIQNPRYQVTQFGKPVTLSCSQTLNHNVMYWYQQKSSQAPKLLFHYYDKDFNNEADTPDNFQSRRPNTSFCFLDIRSPGLGDTAMYLCATSRDPGNEQFFGPGTRLTVL.

CDR3 in amino acids: CASSTLTGTHGYTF. The DNA for the CDR3 is TGTGCCAGCAGTACCCTGACAGGGACCCATGGCTACACCTTC. The chain has TRBV6-6 and TRBJ1-2; TRBD1 aligns across 7 bases. CDR3 length: 14 amino acids. V trimming: 5 bases; J trimming: 6 bases; junction bases outside the gene matches: 9. CDR1 is MNHNY, CDR2 SVGAGI, per germline (reference sequence).

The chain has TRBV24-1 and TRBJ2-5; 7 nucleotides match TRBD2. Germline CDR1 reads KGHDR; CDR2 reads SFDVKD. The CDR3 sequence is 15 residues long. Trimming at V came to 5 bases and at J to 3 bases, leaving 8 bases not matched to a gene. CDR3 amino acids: CATSGASGTEETQYF. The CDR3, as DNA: TGTGCCACCAGTGGGGCTAGCGGAACCGAAGAGACCCAGTACTTC.

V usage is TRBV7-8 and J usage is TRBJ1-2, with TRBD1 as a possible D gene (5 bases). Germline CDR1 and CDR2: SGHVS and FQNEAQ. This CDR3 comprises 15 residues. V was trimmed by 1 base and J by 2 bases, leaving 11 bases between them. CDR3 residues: CASSLGGGANYGYTF. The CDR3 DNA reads TGTGCCAGCAGCTTAGGCGGCGGGGCGAACTATGGCTACACCTTC. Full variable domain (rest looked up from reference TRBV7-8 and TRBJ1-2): GAGVSQSPRYKVAKRGQDVALRCDPISGHVSLFWYQQALGQGPEFLTYFQNEAQLDKSGLPSDRFFAERPEGSVSTLKIQRTQQEDSAVYLCASSLGGGANYGYTFGSGTRLTVV.